These T cell receptor beta chains were read from a single sample in a study of blood T cell repertoires in COVID-19. TCRdb's table, derived via immunoSEQ multiplex PCR, lists solely in-frame clones and lacks some. The sample has some 210,000 clones, around nine tenths seen once; the top ten hold roughly 6%. Source material: peripheral blood. The receptors shown here come from a woman aged 40 to 49 who had recovered from COVID-19. Each CDR3 is given with its conserved first and last residue. The order of the fields is J gene, clone size, V gene, D gene, CDR3 protein, CDR3 DNA. A D gene is named only where the DNA matches it firmly. Size is omitted from some rows. Given values are once, few, many or a class for expanded clones.

TRBJ2-5 | NA | TRBV5-4 | TRBD1 | CASSPKQGETQYF | TGTGCCAGCAGCCCCAAACAGGGGGAGACCCAGTACTTC
TRBJ2-3 | NA | TRBV24-1 | NA | CATSDSGIGTDTQYF | TGTGCCACCAGTGATTCAGGGATCGGCACAGATACGCAGTATTTT
TRBJ2-5 | NA | TRBV5-1 | NA | CASSLVPAQAWEKETQYF | TGCGCCAGCAGCTTGGTCCCGGCTCAGGCGTGGGAGAAAGAGACCCAGTACTTC
TRBJ2-7 | NA | TRBV16 | NA | CASSPDRNYEQYF | TGTGCCAGCAGTCCCGACAGGAACTACGAGCAGTACTTC
TRBJ2-1 | NA | TRBV19 | TRBD2 | CASRKSSSLAGDEQFF | TGTGCCAGTCGTAAGTCGTCGTCTCTAGCGGGGGATGAGCAGTTCTTC
TRBJ2-2 | few | TRBV7-2 | NA | CASSSYSTTGELFF | TGTGCCAGCAGCTCGTACAGTACCACCGGGGAGCTGTTTTTT
TRBJ2-7 | NA | TRBV10-2 | TRBD2 | CASSSLAGVHEQYF | TGCGCCAGCTCGTCCCTAGCGGGAGTCCACGAGCAGTACTTC
TRBJ1-1 | few | TRBV7-9 | NA | CASSAQEEAEAFF | TGTGCCAGCAGCGCGCAAGAAGAAGCTGAAGCTTTCTTT
TRBJ2-4 | NA | TRBV21-1 | NA | CASSTGTGTNIQYF | TGTGCCAGCAGCACTGGGACAGGGACAAACATTCAGTACTTC
TRBJ1-1 | NA | TRBV6-5 | NA | CAAASGVMNTEAFF | TGTGCCGCCGCCTCGGGGGTAATGAACACTGAAGCTTTCTTT
TRBJ1-2 | NA | TRBV28 | NA | CASSIRRSVYGYTF | TGTGCCAGCAGTATCCGACGGAGTGTCTATGGCTACACCTTC
TRBJ2-7 | NA | TRBV3-1/TRBV3-2 | TRBD2 | CASSQGLAGAYEQYF | TGTGCCAGCAGCCAAGGACTAGCGGGAGCTTACGAGCAGTACTTC
TRBJ1-2 | NA | TRBV18 | NA | CASSPTENYGYTF | TGTGCCAGCTCTCCGACAGAGAACTATGGCTACACCTTC
TRBJ1-6 | NA | TRBV3-1/TRBV3-2 | TRBD1 | CASSPRTGESPLHF | TGTGCCAGCAGCCCCCGGACAGGGGAATCACCCCTCCACTTT
TRBJ2-7 | NA | TRBV10-3 | NA | CAISVGTGRSYEQYF | TGTGCCATCAGTGTAGGTACAGGGCGCTCCTACGAGCAGTACTTC
TRBJ2-3 | NA | TRBV9 | NA | CASSVGQQDTQYF | TGTGCCAGCAGCGTAGGTCAACAGGATACGCAGTATTTT
TRBJ1-2 | NA | TRBV5-1 | NA | CASSSDSLGHGYTF | TGCGCCAGCAGCTCGGACTCCTTAGGGCATGGCTACACCTTC
TRBJ2-2 | NA | TRBV12-5 | TRBD2 | CASGAGGRTGELFF | TGTGCTAGTGGGGCGGGGGGCCGCACCGGGGAGCTGTTTTTT
TRBJ2-5 | NA | TRBV29-1 | NA | CSVVRSVQETQYF | TGCAGCGTTGTCCGGAGCGTCCAAGAGACCCAGTACTTC
TRBJ2-7 | NA | TRBV7-2 | NA | CASSLASAEQYF | TGTGCCAGCAGCTTAGCGTCAGCGGAGCAGTACTTC
TRBJ1-2 | NA | TRBV6-4 | TRBD1 | CASSDSFSQGAFSGGYTF | TGTGCCAGCAGTGACTCGTTCAGTCAGGGGGCATTCTCGGGTGGCTACACCTTC